Below are 25 T cell receptor beta chains sequenced from a single sample in a study of cytomegalovirus exposure and HLA in healthy donors. Use of 60 Vbeta and 13 Jbeta primers characterized the PCR. Libraries were prepared by immunoSEQ multiplex PCR; TCRdb keeps only in-frame clonotypes and omits some of them. Counted here are about 150,000 clones, 85% occurring once; the ten biggest clones make up 2% to 2.5%. The source material was PBMCs. Receptors originate from a woman under 30 in good health and CMV-seronegative.

The genes are TRBV4-2 and TRBJ2-1; 10 bases are a match to TRBD2. Germline CDR1 LGHNA, CDR2 YNFKEQ. This CDR3 comprises 16 residues. V gave up 3 bases and J gave up 3 bases; unmatched junction bases: 5. CDR3 coding DNA: TGTGCCAGCAGCCAGGTAGCGGGAGGACACTACAATGAGCAGTTCTTC. It codes for CASSQVAGGHYNEQFF.

The J gene is TRBJ1-4, the V gene TRBV5-4; D unresolved. V shed 3 bases and J shed 2 bases, with 11 bases lying between them. In germline, CDR1 is SGHNT, CDR2 YYREEE (reference sequence). This CDR3 spans 15 amino acids. Here the CDR3 reads CASSSSTETNEKLFF. CDR3 sequence (DNA): TGTGCCAGCAGCTCCTCTACGGAGACTAATGAAAAACTGTTTTTT.

The rearrangement uses TRBV6-5 and TRBJ2-7; no firm D call. This CDR3 has 12 amino acids. V was shortened by 2 bases and J by 5 bases, with 7 bases between the two germline ends. Germline assignment: CDR1 MNHEY and CDR2 SVGAGI. The CDR3, as DNA: TGTGCCAGCAGTTACGGGCCCCACGAGCAGTACTTC. Its protein product is CASSYGPHEQYF.

This rearrangement joins TRBV7-2 to TRBJ2-1, with TRBD1 matching 11 bases. The V and J ends lost 5 bases and 5 bases, in that order; junction bases with no gene match: 2. CDR1 and CDR2 from the germline V gene are SGHTA and FQGNSA. The CDR3 spans 14 residues. The CDR3 sequence is CASSGTGGNNEQFF. CDR3 in DNA: TGTGCCAGCAGCGGGACAGGGGGAAACAATGAGCAGTTCTTC.

The chain couples TRBV9 to TRBJ1-2; TRBD1 is a possible D gene (5 bases). The V and J ends lost 4 bases and 7 bases respectively, with 14 bases between them. Germline assignment: CDR1 SGDLS and CDR2 YYNGEE. CDR3 length: 13 residues. CDR3 sequence: CASSPPGTRGYTF. The CDR3 region has the DNA TGTGCCAGCAGCCCCCCAGGGACTCGTGGCTACACCTTC.

The J gene is TRBJ1-6, the V gene TRBV10-2; D gene unclear. V gave up 8 bases and J gave up 1 base, with 15 bases separating them. Germline V gene sequence: CDR1 WSHSY, CDR2 SAAADI. The CDR3 sequence is 16 residues long. CDR3 bases: TGCGCCAGCTTGGCCCTTGGAGGGTCCTATAATTCACCCCTCCACTTT. Residues: CASLALGGSYNSPLHF.

CDR3 protein: CASSDSGNTEAFF. The CDR3 bases are TGTGCCAGCAGTGACTCCGGGAACACTGAAGCTTTCTTT. This chain joins TRBV6-4 and TRBJ1-1, with D hard to call. The germline CDR1 and CDR2 sequences are MRHNA and SNTAGT. This CDR3 is 13 amino acids long. The V and J ends lost 0 bases and 1 base respectively, with 3 bases between them.

The chain is built from TRBV9 and TRBJ1-2; unclear D gene. This CDR3 is 13 amino acids long. The ends were cut back, 0 bases at V and 4 bases at J, with 7 bases in the middle. CDR1 is SGDLS, CDR2 YYNGEE, per germline. The CDR3 spells CASSVGRSYGYTF. In nucleotides, the CDR3 is TGTGCCAGCAGCGTAGGCAGATCCTATGGCTACACCTTC.

V and J are TRBV28 and TRBJ1-3; TRBD1 might be the D (5 bases). Germline loops: CDR1 MDHEN, CDR2 SYDVKM. This CDR3 is built from 15 residues. Trimming pared 2 bases from V and 4 bases from J, leaving 12 bases between. For the CDR3, the DNA is TGTGCCAGCAGTTTAATAGGGGCTTTGGGAAACACCATATATTTT. Translation gives CASSLIGALGNTIYF.

The chain links TRBV7-8 to TRBJ2-2, with 9 bases aligning to TRBD2. There are 18 residues in the CDR3. Germline CDR1 is SGHVS and CDR2 is FQNEAQ. V lost 2 bases and J lost 4; bases outside the gene matches: 11. CDR3 DNA: TGTGCCAGCAGCTTACTCGATAAAGCGGGGGGCCGCACCGGGGAGCTGTTTTTT. Translation: CASSLLDKAGGRTGELFF.

The rearrangement uses TRBV4-2 and TRBJ2-5; D unresolved. The J call may not be correct, given that the DNA end is closer to TRBJ2-7. Germline V gene sequence: CDR1 LGHNA, CDR2 YNFKEQ. The CDR3 runs to 15 residues. CDR3 DNA: TGTGCCAGCAGCCAAGATGGTGGAGCTACGTACGAGCAGTACTTC. It is translated as CASSQDGGATYEQYF.

V is TRBV9 and J is TRBJ1-6; D remains ambiguous. Between the trimmed V and J ends, which lost 0 bases and 6 bases, there was a span of 10 bases. The CDR3 has 15 residues. Per the germline V gene, CDR1 is SGDLS and CDR2 is YYNGEE. The CDR3 DNA reads TGTGCCAGCAGCGTAGAGGCCCGGGGTAATTCACCCCTCCACTTT. Protein product: CASSVEARGNSPLHF.

The CDR3 here is CASSQQNNSPLHF. CDR3 DNA: TGTGCCAGCTCACAACAGAATAATTCACCCCTCCACTTT. The rearrangement joins TRBV18 to TRBJ1-6; D unresolved. The CDR3 sequence is 13 residues long. The V and J ends lost 4 bases and 5 bases respectively, with 6 bases between them. CDR1 KGHSH and CDR2 LQKENI come from the germline V gene.

A note on this clone: The junction shows a germline mismatch at one end, possibly a read error. The chain uses TRBV7-2 and TRBJ2-7, with TRBD1 matching 7 bases. The CDR3 extends over 14 amino acids. Germline CDR1 is SGHTA and CDR2 is FQGNSA. CDR3 loop: CASSIATGRYEQYF. CDR3 coding DNA: TGTGCCAGCAGCATAGCGACAGGGCGTTACGAGCAGTACTTC.

This clone occurred once. The chain has TRBV15 and TRBJ1-2; D gene uncertain. This CDR3 comprises 13 residues. Germline V gene sequence: CDR1 LNHNV, CDR2 YYDKDF (reference sequence). V was shortened by 1 base and J by 7 bases, with 10 bases between the two germline ends. The CDR3 region is CATSRVGGGGYTF. The CDR3 region has the DNA TGTGCCACCAGCAGAGTAGGCGGTGGTGGCTACACCTTC.

The chain links TRBV4-2 to TRBJ2-5, with D tentatively TRBD2 (7 bases). This CDR3 spans 16 amino acids. Germline V CDR1 and CDR2: LGHNA, YNFKEQ. The germline V and J ends were trimmed by 1 base and 3 bases, with 15 bases remaining between them. DNA of the CDR3: TGTGCCAGCAGCCAAGCTGAAGGGGGGGAAGAAGAGACCCAGTACTTC. It is translated as CASSQAEGGEEETQYF.

V gene TRBV6-1 combines with J gene TRBJ2-1; 7 bases fit TRBD2. This CDR3 spans 15 amino acids. Germline V gene data show CDR1 as MNHNS and CDR2 as SASEGT. V lost 4 bases, J lost 6 bases, and 9 bases stayed unmatched. This CDR3 reads CASSAPGTTSNEQFF. CDR3 in DNA: TGTGCCAGCAGTGCCCCCGGGACTACCTCCAATGAGCAGTTCTTC.

Regarding this clone: This same CDR3 is encoded by further DNA sequences in the sample. The CDR3 loop is CASSVGGSYNEQFF. The CDR3 DNA reads as TGTGCCAGCAGCGTAGGAGGCAGCTACAATGAGCAGTTCTTC. The rearrangement joins TRBV9 to TRBJ2-1, with no clear D. CDR1 and CDR2 from the germline V gene are SGDLS and YYNGEE. The CDR3 is 14 residues long. The germline V and J ends were trimmed by 0 bases and 3 bases, with 7 bases remaining between them.

This clone was observed once. J is TRBJ2-1 and V is TRBV11-2, with D perhaps matching TRBD1 (5 bases). V lost 3 bases and J 9 bases, leaving 12 bases between the germline ends. This CDR3 has 13 residues. The V gene's germline CDR1 is SGHAT and CDR2 FQNNGV. DNA for the CDR3: TGTGCCAGCAGCTTCCTCCCCCAGGGTGAGCAGTTCTTC. Amino acids: CASSFLPQGEQFF.

CDR3 region: CASSYRQGLYEQYF. For the CDR3, the DNA is TGTGCCAGCAGTTACAGACAGGGTTTGTACGAGCAGTACTTC. The rearrangement links TRBV28 to TRBJ2-7; 7 bases align to TRBD1. CDR1 is MDHEN, CDR2 SYDVKM, per germline. J was trimmed by 4 bases and V by 4 bases; bases with no gene match: 7. This CDR3 contains 14 residues.

V gene TRBV27 combines with J gene TRBJ2-7; TRBD2 matches 10 bases. CDR1 and CDR2 from the germline V gene are MNHEY and SMNVEV (reference sequence). This CDR3 is 13 amino acids long. The V segment lost 8 bases and the J segment 3 bases; nucleotides outside the gene matches: 4. The DNA for the CDR3 is TGTGCCAGCCGGACTAGCGGCGGCTACGAGCAGTACTTC. Its translation is CASRTSGGYEQYF.

This sequence joins TRBV5-1 and TRBJ2-7, with no clear D. In germline, CDR1 is SGHRS, CDR2 YFSETQ. V was pared by 0 bases and J by 7 bases, with 11 bases between. The CDR3 spans 13 residues. CDR3 sequence: CASSLESYLEQYF. CDR3 bases: TGCGCCAGCAGCTTGGAATCCTATTTGGAGCAGTACTTC. The variable domain in full, with the rest retrieved from reference TRBV5-1 and TRBJ2-7, is KAGVTQTPRYLIKTRGQQVTLSCSPISGHRSVSWYQQTPGQGLQFLFEYFSETQRNKGNFPGRFSGRQFSNSRSEMNVSTLELGDSALYLCASSLESYLEQYFGPGTRLTVT.

The rearrangement joins TRBV29-1 to TRBJ2-1; TRBD1 aligns across 8 bases. V shed 6 bases, J shed 6 bases, and the junction held 13 bases outside the gene matches. Per germline, CDR1 SQVTM and CDR2 ANQGSEA. This CDR3 is built from 15 residues. The CDR3 DNA is TGCAGCGTAGCCGCTGGACAGGGAGTTCCCAATGAGCAGTTCTTC. Its translation is CSVAAGQGVPNEQFF.

The chain is built from TRBV2 and TRBJ1-1; a possible D gene is TRBD1 (5 bases). V was shortened by 0 bases and J by 5 bases, with 10 bases between the two germline ends. The V gene's germline CDR1 is SNHLY and CDR2 FYNNEI. The CDR3 length is 14 residues. The CDR3: CASSEARGRTEAFF. The DNA of the CDR3 is TGTGCCAGCAGTGAAGCTCGGGGGAGGACTGAAGCTTTCTTT.

The CDR3 DNA reads as TGTGCCAGCTCACCACCCGGACTCCTCCGGGCTGGAAACACCATATATTTT. This encodes CASSPPGLLRAGNTIYF. The chain employs TRBV18 and TRBJ1-3; no definite D call. Deletions cut 0 bases from V and 2 bases from J, with 14 bases between. The CDR3 has 17 amino acids. CDR1 is KGHSH, CDR2 LQKENI, per germline. The full variable domain, with the rest looked up from reference TRBV18 and TRBJ1-3, is NAGVMQNPRHLVRRRGQEARLRCSPMKGHSHVYWYRQLPEEGLKFMVYLQKENIIDESGMPKERFSAEFPKEGPSILRIQQVVRGDSAAYFCASSPPGLLRAGNTIYFGEGSWLTVV.